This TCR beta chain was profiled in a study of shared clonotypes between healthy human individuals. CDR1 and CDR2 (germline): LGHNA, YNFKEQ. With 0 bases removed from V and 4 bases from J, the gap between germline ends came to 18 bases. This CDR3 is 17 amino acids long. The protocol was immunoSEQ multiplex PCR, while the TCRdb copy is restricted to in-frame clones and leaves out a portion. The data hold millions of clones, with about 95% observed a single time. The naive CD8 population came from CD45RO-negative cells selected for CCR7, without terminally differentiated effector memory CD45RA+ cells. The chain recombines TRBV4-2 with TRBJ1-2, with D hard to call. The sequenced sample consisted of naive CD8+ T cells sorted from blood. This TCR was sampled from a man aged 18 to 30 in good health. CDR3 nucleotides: TGTGCCAGCAGCCAAGATCAGGAGGAAGGTGGGCTCTATGGCTACACCTTC. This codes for CASSQDQEEGGLYGYTF.